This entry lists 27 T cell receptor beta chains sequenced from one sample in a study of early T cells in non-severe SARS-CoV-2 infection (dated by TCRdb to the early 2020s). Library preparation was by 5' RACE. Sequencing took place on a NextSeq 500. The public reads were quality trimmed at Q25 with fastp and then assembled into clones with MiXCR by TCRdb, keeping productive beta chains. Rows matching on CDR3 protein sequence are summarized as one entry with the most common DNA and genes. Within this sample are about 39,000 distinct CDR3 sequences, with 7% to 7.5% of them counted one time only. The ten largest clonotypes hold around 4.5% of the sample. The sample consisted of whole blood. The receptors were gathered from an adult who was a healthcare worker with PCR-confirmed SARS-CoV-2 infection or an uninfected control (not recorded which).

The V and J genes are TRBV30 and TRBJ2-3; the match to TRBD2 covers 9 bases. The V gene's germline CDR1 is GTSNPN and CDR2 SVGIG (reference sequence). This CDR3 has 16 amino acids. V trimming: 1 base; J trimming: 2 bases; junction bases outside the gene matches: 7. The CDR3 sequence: CAWSAMSGGYTDTQYF. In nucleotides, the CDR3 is TGTGCCTGGAGTGCCATGAGCGGGGGGTACACAGATACGCAGTATTTT.

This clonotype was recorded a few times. The CDR3 bases are TGTGCCAGCAGTTTAGGGGGGGACTCACCCCTCCACTTT. Its translation: CASSLGGDSPLHF. The chain couples TRBV12-3 or TRBV12-4 to TRBJ1-6, with D perhaps TRBD1 (5 bases). This CDR3 region has 13 residues. Trimming took 1 base from V and 10 from J, leaving 8 bases between them.

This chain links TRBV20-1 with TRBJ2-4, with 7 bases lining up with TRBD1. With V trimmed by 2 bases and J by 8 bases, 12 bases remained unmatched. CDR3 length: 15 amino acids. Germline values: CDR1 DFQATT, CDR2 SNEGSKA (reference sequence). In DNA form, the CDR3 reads TGCAGTGCTAGAAATTACAGGGGTGACAAGCACATTCAGTACTTC. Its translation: CSARNYRGDKHIQYF.

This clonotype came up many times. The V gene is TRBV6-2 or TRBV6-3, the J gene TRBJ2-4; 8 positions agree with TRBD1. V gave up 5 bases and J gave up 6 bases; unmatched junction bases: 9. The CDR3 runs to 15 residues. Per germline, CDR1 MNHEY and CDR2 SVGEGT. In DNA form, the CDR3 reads TGTGCCAGCAGTGGCTCCCGGACAGGGATAAACATTCAGTACTTC. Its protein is CASSGSRTGINIQYF.

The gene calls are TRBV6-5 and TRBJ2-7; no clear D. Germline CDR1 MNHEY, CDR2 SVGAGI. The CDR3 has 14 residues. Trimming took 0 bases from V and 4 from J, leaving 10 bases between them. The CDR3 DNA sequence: TGTGCCAGCAGTTACTCGCGAGAGAGGTACGAGCAGTACTTC. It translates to CASSYSRERYEQYF.

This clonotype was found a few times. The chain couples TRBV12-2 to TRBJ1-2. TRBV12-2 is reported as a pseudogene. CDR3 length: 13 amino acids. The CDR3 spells CASRAVLLYGYTF. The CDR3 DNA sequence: TGTGCAAGTCGCGCCGTGCTCCTCTATGGCTACACCTTC.

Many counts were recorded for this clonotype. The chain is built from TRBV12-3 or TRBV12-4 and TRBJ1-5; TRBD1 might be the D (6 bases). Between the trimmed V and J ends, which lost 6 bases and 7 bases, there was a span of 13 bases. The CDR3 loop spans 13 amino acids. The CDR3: CASSTDRSQPQHF. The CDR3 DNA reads TGTGCCAGCAGCACGGACAGATCGCAGCCCCAGCATTTT.

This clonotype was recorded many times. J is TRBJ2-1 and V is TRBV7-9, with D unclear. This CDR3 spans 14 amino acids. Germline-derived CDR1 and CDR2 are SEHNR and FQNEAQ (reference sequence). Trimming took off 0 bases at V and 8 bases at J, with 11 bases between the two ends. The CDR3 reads CASSLAVSKDEQFF. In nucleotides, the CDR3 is TGTGCCAGCAGCTTAGCGGTCAGTAAGGATGAGCAGTTCTTC.

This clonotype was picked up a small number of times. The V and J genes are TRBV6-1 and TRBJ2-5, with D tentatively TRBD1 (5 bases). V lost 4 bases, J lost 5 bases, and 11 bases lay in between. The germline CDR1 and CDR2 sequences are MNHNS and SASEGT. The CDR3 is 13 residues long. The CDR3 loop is CASSARVGETQYF. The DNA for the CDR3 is TGTGCCAGCAGTGCCAGGGTAGGCGAGACCCAGTACTTC.

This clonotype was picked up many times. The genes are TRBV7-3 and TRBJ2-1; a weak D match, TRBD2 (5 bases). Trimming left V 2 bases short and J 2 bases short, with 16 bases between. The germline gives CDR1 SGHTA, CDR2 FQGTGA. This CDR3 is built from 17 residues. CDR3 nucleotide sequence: TGTGCCAGCAGCTTAGTTTCTCGCGGACTCCCCTACAATGAGCAGTTCTTC. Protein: CASSLVSRGLPYNEQFF.

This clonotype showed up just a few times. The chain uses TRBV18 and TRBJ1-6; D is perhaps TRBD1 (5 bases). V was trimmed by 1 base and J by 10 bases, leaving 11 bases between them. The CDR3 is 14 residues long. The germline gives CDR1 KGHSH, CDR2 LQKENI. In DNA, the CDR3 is TGTGCCAGCTCACCACAGACAGCAAGGTCACCCCTCCACTTT. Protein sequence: CASSPQTARSPLHF.

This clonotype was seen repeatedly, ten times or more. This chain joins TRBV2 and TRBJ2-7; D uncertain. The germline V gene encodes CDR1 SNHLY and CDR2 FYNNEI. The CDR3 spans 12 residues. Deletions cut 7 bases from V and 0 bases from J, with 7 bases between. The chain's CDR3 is CASNGYSYEQYF. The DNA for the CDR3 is TGTGCCAGCAATGGATACTCCTACGAGCAGTACTTC.

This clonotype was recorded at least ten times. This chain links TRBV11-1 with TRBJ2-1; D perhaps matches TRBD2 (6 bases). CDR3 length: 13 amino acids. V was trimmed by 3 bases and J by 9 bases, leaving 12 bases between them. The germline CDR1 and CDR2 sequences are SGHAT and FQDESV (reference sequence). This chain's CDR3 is CASSLAFGGEQFF. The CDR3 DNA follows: TGTGCCAGCAGCTTGGCTTTCGGGGGTGAGCAGTTCTTC. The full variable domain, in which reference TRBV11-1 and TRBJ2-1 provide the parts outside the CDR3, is EAEVAQSPRYKITEKSQAVAFWCDPISGHATLYWYRQILGQGPELLVQFQDESVVDDSQLPKDRFSAERLKGVDSTLKIQPAELGDSAMYLCASSLAFGGEQFFGPGTRLTVL.

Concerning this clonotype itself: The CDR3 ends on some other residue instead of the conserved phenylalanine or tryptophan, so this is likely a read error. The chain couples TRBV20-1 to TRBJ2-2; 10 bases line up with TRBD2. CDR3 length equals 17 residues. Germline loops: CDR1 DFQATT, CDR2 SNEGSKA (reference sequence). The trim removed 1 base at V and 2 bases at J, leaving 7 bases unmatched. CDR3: CSARGFLAGVNTGELFL. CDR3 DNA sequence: TGCAGTGCTAGAGGGTTTCTAGCGGGGGTTAACACCGGGGAGCTGTTTCTT.

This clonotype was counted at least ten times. In DNA, the CDR3 is TGTGCCAGCACTTATGCGGGAGGCTACACCTTC. Translation gives CASTYAGGYTF. The V gene is TRBV12-3 or TRBV12-4, the J gene TRBJ1-2; D not resolved. CDR3 length equals 11 residues. Trimming stripped 7 bases from V and 8 bases from J, with 11 bases between.

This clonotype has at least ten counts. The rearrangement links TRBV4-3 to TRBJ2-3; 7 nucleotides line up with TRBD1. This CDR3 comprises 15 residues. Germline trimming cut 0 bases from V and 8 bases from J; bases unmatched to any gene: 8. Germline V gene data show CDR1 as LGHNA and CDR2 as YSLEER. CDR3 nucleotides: TGCGCCAGCAGCCAAGAGATGACAGGGTCGCTTACGCAGTATTTT. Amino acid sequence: CASSQEMTGSLTQYF.

Written as DNA, the CDR3 is TGTGCCAGCAGGCTGAGCGGGGGCTCAGATACGCAGTATTTT. Protein: CASRLSGGSDTQYF. The chain carries TRBV12-3 or TRBV12-4 and TRBJ2-3; 8 bases line up with TRBD2. CDR3 length equals 14 residues. V lost 6 bases, J lost 4 bases, and 6 bases stayed unmatched.

The CDR3 is CASSFLQGDTEAFF. CDR3 nucleotides: TGTGCCAGCAGTTTCCTACAGGGGGACACTGAAGCTTTCTTT. The chain uses TRBV12-3 or TRBV12-4 and TRBJ1-1; 8 nucleotides align to TRBD1. J lost 3 bases, V lost 3 bases, and 3 bases had no gene match. This CDR3 is built from 14 residues.

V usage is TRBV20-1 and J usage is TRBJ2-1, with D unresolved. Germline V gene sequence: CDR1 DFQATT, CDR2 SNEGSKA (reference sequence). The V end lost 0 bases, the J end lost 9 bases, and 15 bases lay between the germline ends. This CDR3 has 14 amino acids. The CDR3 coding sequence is TGCAGTGCTAGAGATCGGATCCGAAAGGGTGAGCAGTTCTTC. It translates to CSARDRIRKGEQFF.

The CDR3 nucleotides read TGTGCCAGCAGCTTAGGTAACGGTAGCACAGATACGCAGTATTTT. It encodes CASSLGNGSTDTQYF. The chain combines TRBV7-9 with TRBJ2-3; D not resolved. Trimming removed 1 base from V and 0 bases from J, with 8 bases in between. The CDR3 is 15 residues long. Per the germline V gene, CDR1 is SEHNR and CDR2 is FQNEAQ (reference sequence).

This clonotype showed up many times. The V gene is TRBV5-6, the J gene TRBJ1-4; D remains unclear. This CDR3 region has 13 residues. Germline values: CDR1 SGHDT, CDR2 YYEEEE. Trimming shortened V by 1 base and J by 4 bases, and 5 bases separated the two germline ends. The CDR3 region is CASSLWSNEKLFF. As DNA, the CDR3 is TGTGCCAGCAGCTTGTGGAGTAATGAAAAACTGTTTTTT.

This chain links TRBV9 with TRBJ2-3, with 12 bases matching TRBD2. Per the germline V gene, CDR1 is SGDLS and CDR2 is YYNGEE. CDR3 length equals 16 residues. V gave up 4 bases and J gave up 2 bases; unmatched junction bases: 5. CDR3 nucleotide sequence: TGTGCCAGCAGCACTAGCGGGGGGCAATCCACAGATACGCAGTATTTT. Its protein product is CASSTSGGQSTDTQYF. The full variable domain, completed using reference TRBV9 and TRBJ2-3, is DSGVTQTPKHLITATGQRVTLRCSPRSGDLSVYWYQQSLDQGLQFLIQYYNGEERAKGNILERFSAQQFPDLHSELNLSSLELGDSALYFCASSTSGGQSTDTQYFGPGTRLTVL.

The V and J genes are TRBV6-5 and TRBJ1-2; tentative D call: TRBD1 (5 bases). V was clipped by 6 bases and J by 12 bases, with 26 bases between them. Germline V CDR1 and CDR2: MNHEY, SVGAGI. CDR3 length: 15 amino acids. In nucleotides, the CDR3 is TGTGCCAGCAGGCCCAACTCCGGGACGTTAAGTATCGACACCTTC. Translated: CASRPNSGTLSIDTF.

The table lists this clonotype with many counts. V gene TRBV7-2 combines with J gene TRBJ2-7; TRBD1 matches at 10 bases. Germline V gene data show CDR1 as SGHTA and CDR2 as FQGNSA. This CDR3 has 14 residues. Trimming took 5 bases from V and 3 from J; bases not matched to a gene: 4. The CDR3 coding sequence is TGTGCCAGCAGCCCATGGACAGGGGGCTACGAGCAGTACTTC. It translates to CASSPWTGGYEQYF.

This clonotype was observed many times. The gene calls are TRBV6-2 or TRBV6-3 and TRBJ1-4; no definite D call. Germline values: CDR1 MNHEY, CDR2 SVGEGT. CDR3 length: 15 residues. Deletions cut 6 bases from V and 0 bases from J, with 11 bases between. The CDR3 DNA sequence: TGTGCCAGCAGCCGCCGGAGATCAACTAATGAAAAACTGTTTTTT. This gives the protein CASSRRRSTNEKLFF.

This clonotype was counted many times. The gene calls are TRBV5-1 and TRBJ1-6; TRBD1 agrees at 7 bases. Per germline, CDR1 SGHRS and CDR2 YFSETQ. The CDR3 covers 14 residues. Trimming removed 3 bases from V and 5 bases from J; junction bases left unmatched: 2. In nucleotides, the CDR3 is TGCGCCAGCAGCTACGACAGGGATAATTCACCCCTCCACTTT. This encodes CASSYDRDNSPLHF.

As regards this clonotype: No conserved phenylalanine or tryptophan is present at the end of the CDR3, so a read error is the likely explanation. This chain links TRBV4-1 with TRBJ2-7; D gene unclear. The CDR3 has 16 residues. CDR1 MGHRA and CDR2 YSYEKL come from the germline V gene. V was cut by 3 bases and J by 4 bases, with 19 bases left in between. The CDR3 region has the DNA TGCGCCAGCAGCCAGGGGTACGAGACTTCCATTTACGAGCAGTACCTC. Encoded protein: CASSQGYETSIYEQYL.